This T cell receptor beta chain was observed in a study of blood T cell repertoires in COVID-19. The trim removed 7 bases at V and 0 bases at J, leaving 9 bases unmatched. Looked up from germline, CDR1 is SNHLY and CDR2 is FYNNEI. This CDR3 has 16 residues. The method was immunoSEQ multiplex PCR; TCRdb's version includes in-frame clones alone and lacks a portion of them. The sample includes 150,000 to 200,000 clones, roughly 80% of them seen just once. Only one count was recorded for this clone. The clonotype originates from a man younger than 45 with active or convalescent COVID-19. The rearrangement uses TRBV2 and TRBJ1-3; 7 bases are shared with TRBD1. Sequencing input: peripheral blood. CDR3 sequence (DNA): TGTGCCAGCATTCTGGACAGGACCATCTCTGGAAACACCATATATTTT. Translating it yields CASILDRTISGNTIYF. The full variable domain, completed using reference TRBV2 and TRBJ1-3, is EPEVTQTPSHQVTQMGQEVILRCVPISNHLYFYWYRQILGQKVEFLVSFYNNEISEKSEIFDDQFSVERPDGSNFTLKIRSTKLEDSAMYFCASILDRTISGNTIYFGEGSWLTVV.